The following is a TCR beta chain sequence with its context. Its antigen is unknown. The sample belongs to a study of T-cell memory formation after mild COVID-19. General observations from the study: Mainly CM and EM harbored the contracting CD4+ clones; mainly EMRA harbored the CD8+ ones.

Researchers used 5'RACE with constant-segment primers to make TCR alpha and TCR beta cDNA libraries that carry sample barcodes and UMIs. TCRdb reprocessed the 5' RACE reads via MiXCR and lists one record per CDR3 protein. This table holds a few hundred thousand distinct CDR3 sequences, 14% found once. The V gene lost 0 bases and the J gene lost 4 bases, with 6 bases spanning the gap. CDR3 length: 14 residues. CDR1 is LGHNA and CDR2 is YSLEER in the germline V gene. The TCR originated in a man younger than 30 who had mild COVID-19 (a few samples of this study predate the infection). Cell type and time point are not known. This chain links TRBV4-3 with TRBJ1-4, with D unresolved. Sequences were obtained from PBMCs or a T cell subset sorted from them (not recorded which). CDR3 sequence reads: CASSQDSFNEKLFF. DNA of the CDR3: TGCGCCAGCAGCCAAGACAGTTTTAATGAAAAACTGTTTTTT.